This entry is about one T cell receptor (beta chain). CDR1 is KGHSH and CDR2 is LQKENI in the germline V gene. J gave up 9 bases and V 6 bases, and 8 bases lay outside the gene matches. This CDR3 region has 16 residues. As handled by the study authors: Amplification of reference gene primers provided the estimated nucleated cell counts. Produced via immunoSEQ multiplex PCR; TCRdb's table is partial and in-frame only. The DNA was the basis for D and trimming; V, J and clone size are from that table. The table lists some 390,000 clones, 89% of them singletons. This entry is derived from a study of blood T cell repertoires in COVID-19. At the level of the study: In each case, the material was cDNA or gDNA derived from T cells, B-cell-depleted T cells, or PBMCs.

The Seattle patients, enrolled during active infection, were followed longitudinally. Sequencing was carried out using peripheral blood. This TCR was recovered from a middle-aged woman with COVID-19, enrolled during active disease. The chain joins TRBV18 to TRBJ2-1, with 16 bases identical to TRBD2. The DNA for the CDR3 is TGTGCCAGCTCGCGAACGGGACTAGCGGGAGGGGTTGAGCAGTTCTTC. This sequence encodes CASSRTGLAGGVEQFF.